This T cell receptor (beta chain) appears in the sequencing data of a study of T cells in Graves' hyperthyroidism and ophthalmopathy. Graves' hyperthyroidism showing no ophthalmopathy progression within 18 months was considered stable. In the case of this clonotype: Its specificity is unknown.

Amplified regions were TCR beta CDR3 sequences from RNA transcripts. The TCR CDR3 was amplified in a first-round RT-PCR using the HTBI primer set. Each CDR3 protein is one row after TCRdb ran MiXCR on the multiplex PCR reads. The table shows about 560,000 distinct CDR3 sequences, with 14% occurring only once. Study-level findings and limits: Clonotypes that were expanded in thyroid above 0.001 mostly appeared in blood too. The model predicted ophthalmopathy a median about 6.6 months before onset.

This CDR3 has 15 residues. The V end lost 4 bases, the J end lost 7 bases, and 17 bases lay between the germline ends. Germline CDR1 reads MNHEY; CDR2 reads SMNVEV (reference sequence). Sequencing used blood. This clonotype was sampled from a woman between 40 and 50 years old with Graves' hyperthyroidism. V and J are TRBV27 and TRBJ1-5; unclear D gene. CDR3 nucleotide sequence: TGTGCCAGCAGTTCGATTACGGGATCTCCCCAGCCCCAGCATTTT. Translation gives CASSSITGSPQPQHF.